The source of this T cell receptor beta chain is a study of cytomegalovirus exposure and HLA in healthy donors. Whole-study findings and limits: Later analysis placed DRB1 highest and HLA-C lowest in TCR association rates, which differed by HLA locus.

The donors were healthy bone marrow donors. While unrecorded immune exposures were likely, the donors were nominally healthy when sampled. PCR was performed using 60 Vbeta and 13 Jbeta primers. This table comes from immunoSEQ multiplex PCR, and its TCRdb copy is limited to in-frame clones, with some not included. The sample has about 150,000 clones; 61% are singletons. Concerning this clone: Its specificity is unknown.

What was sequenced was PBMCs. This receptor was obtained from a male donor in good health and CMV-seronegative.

This CDR3 reads CASIRQGIMVGEQYF. CDR3 DNA: TGTGCCAGCATCCGACAGGGCATTATGGTTGGGGAGCAGTACTTC. The chain is built from TRBV2 and TRBJ2-7, with 7 bases fitting TRBD1. J was trimmed by 7 bases and V by 7 bases; bases with no gene match: 16. Germline V gene sequence: CDR1 SNHLY, CDR2 FYNNEI. The length of the CDR3 is 15 residues. The entire variable domain, with the rest obtained from reference TRBV2 and TRBJ2-7, is as follows: EPEVTQTPSHQVTQMGQEVILRCVPISNHLYFYWYRQILGQKVEFLVSFYNNEISEKSEIFDDQFSVERPDGSNFTLKIRSTKLEDSAMYFCASIRQGIMVGEQYFGPGTRLTVT.